This T cell receptor (beta chain) was profiled in a study of T cell responses to AZD1222 COVID-19 vaccine. Study-wide points: There were mostly white British donors and more females than males, and clonal diversity was possibly underestimated. The breadth and depth of Spike-specific TCRs increased once two AZD1222 doses had been given.

Concerning this clone: Antigen specificity is unknown.

The CDR3 runs 11 residues. V was trimmed by 2 bases and J by 12 bases, leaving 8 bases between them. Profiled with immunoSEQ multiplex PCR; TCRdb holds only in-frame clones, not every one. This table holds 150,000 or so clones, over 75% found once. The genes are TRBV12-3 or TRBV12-4 and TRBJ2-1, with unresolved D. The sequencing here drew on peripheral blood, taken on day 0 of AZD1222 vaccination. This sequence was found in an adult in good health. The CDR3 region is CASSLITLQFF. The CDR3 DNA reads as TGTGCCAGCAGTTTAATCACGCTGCAGTTCTTC.